This TCR beta chain was captured by sequencing in a study of blood T cell repertoires in COVID-19. TCRdb's table, derived via immunoSEQ multiplex PCR, lists solely in-frame clones and lacks some. The sample lists 110,000 to 150,000 clones, 65% to 80% occurring once. The germline gives CDR1 KGHSH, CDR2 LQKENI. V lost 4 bases to trimming and J lost 1 base; unmatched junction nucleotides: 10. The CDR3 consists of 17 residues. This TCR was sampled from a woman aged 60 to 75 with acute or convalescent COVID-19. Sample: peripheral blood. This sequence joins TRBV18 and TRBJ2-7; 10 bases agree with TRBD1. The CDR3 reads CASSLGTGVYKSYEQYF. CDR3 sequence (DNA): TGTGCCAGCTCACTTGGGACAGGGGTTTACAAATCCTACGAGCAGTACTTC.